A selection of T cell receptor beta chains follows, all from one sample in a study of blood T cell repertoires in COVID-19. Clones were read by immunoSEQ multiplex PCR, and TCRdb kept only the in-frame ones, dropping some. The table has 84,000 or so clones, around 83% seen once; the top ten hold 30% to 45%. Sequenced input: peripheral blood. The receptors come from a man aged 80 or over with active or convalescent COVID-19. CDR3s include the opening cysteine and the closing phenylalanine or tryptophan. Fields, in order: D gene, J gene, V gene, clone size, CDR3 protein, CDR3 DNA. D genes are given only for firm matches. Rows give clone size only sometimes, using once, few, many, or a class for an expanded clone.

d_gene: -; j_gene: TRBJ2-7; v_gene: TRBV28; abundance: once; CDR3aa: CASSSPASSYEQYF; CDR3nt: TGTGCCAGCAGTTCTCCCGCCAGCTCCTACGAGCAGTACTTC
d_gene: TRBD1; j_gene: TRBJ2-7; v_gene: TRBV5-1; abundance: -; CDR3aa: CASSSPGQYEQYF; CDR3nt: TGCGCCAGCAGCTCCCCGGGACAGTACGAGCAGTACTTC
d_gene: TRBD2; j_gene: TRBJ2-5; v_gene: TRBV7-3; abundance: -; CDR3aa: CASSSGLAGGQETQYF; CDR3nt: TGTGCCAGCAGCTCCGGACTAGCGGGGGGCCAAGAGACCCAGTACTTC
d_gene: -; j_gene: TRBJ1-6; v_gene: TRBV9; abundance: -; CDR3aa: CASSPSGGGDYNSPLHF; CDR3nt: TGTGCCAGCAGCCCCTCAGGTGGGGGGGACTATAATTCACCCCTCCACTTT
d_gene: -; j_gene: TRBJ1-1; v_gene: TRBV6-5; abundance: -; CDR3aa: CASSYRLLTEAFF; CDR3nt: TGTGCCAGCAGTTACCGTTTACTCACTGAAGCTTTCTTT
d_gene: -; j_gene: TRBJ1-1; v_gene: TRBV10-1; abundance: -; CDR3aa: CASSELGLGNTEAFF; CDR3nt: TGCGCCAGCAGTGAGTTGGGGCTAGGAAACACTGAAGCTTTCTTT
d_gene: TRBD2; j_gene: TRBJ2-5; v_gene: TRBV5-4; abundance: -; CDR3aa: CASSSWASSGWRETQYF; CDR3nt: TGTGCCAGCAGCTCCTGGGCGTCTAGCGGGTGGAGGGAGACCCAGTACTTC
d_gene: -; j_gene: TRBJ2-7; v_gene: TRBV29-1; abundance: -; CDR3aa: CSAGGTGSYEQYF; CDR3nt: TGCAGCGCTGGGGGGACGGGCTCCTACGAGCAGTACTTC
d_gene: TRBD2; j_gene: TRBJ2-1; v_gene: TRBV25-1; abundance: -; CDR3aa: CASSAAAGAVNEQFF; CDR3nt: TGTGCCAGCAGTGCGGCAGCGGGGGCGGTCAATGAGCAGTTCTTC
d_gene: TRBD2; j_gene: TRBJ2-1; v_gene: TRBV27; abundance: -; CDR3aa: CASSPREGAYNEQFF; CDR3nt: TGTGCCAGCAGTCCACGGGAGGGGGCCTACAATGAGCAGTTCTTC